Presented here are 10 T cell receptor beta chains from one specimen sequenced in a study of cytomegalovirus exposure and HLA in healthy donors. The PCR was carried out with 60 Vbeta primers and 13 Jbeta primers. Generated by immunoSEQ multiplex PCR, the TCRdb table keeps only in-frame clones and is missing some. Reported are approximately 37,000 clones; the ten largest clones contain approximately 10%. The sample consisted of PBMCs. These receptors were taken from a man aged 35 to 55 in good health and CMV-seropositive.

This chain links TRBV4-2 with TRBJ2-7, with D perhaps matching TRBD1 (5 bases). The V end lost 0 bases, the J end lost 2 bases, and 11 bases lay between the germline ends. CDR1 LGHNA and CDR2 YNFKEQ come from the germline V gene. The CDR3 sequence is 15 residues long. CDR3 sequence (DNA): TGTGCCAGCAGCCAAGAAAGGGGATTACCCTACGAGCAGTACTTC. It translates to CASSQERGLPYEQYF.

The chain uses TRBV2 and TRBJ2-3, with no clear D. The germline V gene encodes CDR1 SNHLY and CDR2 FYNNEI. The CDR3 totals 13 residues. V lost 2 bases to trimming and J lost 6 bases, with 9 bases between them. The CDR3 loop reads CASSEQAPDTQYF. CDR3 DNA sequence: TGTGCCAGCAGTGAACAGGCCCCCGATACGCAGTATTTT.

This sequence joins TRBV7-6 and TRBJ2-1; maybe TRBD2 (6 bases). V gave up 4 bases and J gave up 9 bases, with 19 bases separating them. The CDR3 contains 15 residues. Germline lookup yields CDR1 SGHVS and CDR2 FNYEAQ. The CDR3 reads CASSSSSALRSEQFF. CDR3 in DNA: TGTGCCAGCAGCTCCTCTAGCGCCCTCCGGAGTGAGCAGTTCTTC.

This chain uses TRBV5-1 with TRBJ1-5; TRBD1 is a possible D gene (6 bases). Per the germline V gene, CDR1 is SGHRS and CDR2 is YFSETQ. The CDR3 runs 15 residues. Between the trimmed V and J ends, which lost 1 base and 1 base, there was a span of 9 bases. The CDR3 here is CASSLTGQSNQPQHF. Written as DNA, the CDR3 is TGCGCCAGCAGCTTGACAGGGCAGAGCAATCAGCCCCAGCATTTT. The entire variable domain, with the rest obtained from reference TRBV5-1 and TRBJ1-5, is as follows: KAGVTQTPRYLIKTRGQQVTLSCSPISGHRSVSWYQQTPGQGLQFLFEYFSETQRNKGNFPGRFSGRQFSNSRSEMNVSTLELGDSALYLCASSLTGQSNQPQHFGDGTRLSIL.

The J gene is TRBJ2-5, the V gene TRBV9; TRBD1 aligns across 9 bases. The CDR3 sequence is 14 residues long. Germline V gene sequence: CDR1 SGDLS, CDR2 YYNGEE. V lost 2 bases to trimming and J lost 4 bases; unmatched junction nucleotides: 3. CDR3 DNA: TGTGCCAGCAGCGTTGGGACAGGGAGAGAGACCCAGTACTTC. It codes for CASSVGTGRETQYF.

The chain links TRBV5-1 to TRBJ2-1; TRBD2 matches at 11 bases. Trimming at V came to 4 bases and at J to 6 bases, leaving 3 bases not matched to a gene. The CDR3 runs 14 residues. The germline CDR1 and CDR2 sequences are SGHRS and YFSETQ. The CDR3 DNA sequence: TGCGCCAGCAGCGTCGGACTAGCGGGCAATGAGCAGTTCTTC. Translating gives CASSVGLAGNEQFF.

The V gene is TRBV7-8, the J gene TRBJ1-6; no reliable D call. The V end lost 1 base, the J end lost 8 bases, and 9 bases lay between the germline ends. The germline V gene has CDR1 SGHVS and CDR2 FQNEAQ. The CDR3 has 14 amino acids. CDR3 nucleotides: TGTGCCAGCAGCTTAGGGGTTGACTATTCACCCCTCCACTTT. Translated: CASSLGVDYSPLHF.

The chain joins TRBV27 to TRBJ1-4; 7 bases are a match to TRBD1. CDR1 MNHEY and CDR2 SMNVEV come from the germline V gene (reference sequence). The CDR3 has 14 residues. Germline trimming cut 4 bases from V and 6 bases from J; bases unmatched to any gene: 5. This CDR3 reads CASSSRGTDEKLFF. CDR3 nucleotide sequence: TGTGCCAGCAGTTCCAGGGGGACCGATGAAAAACTGTTTTTT.

The chain links TRBV9 to TRBJ2-7, with a tentative D call TRBD2 (11 bases). The ends were cut back, 0 bases at V and 2 bases at J, with 21 bases in the middle. Germline V lookup: CDR1 SGDLS, CDR2 YYNGEE. The CDR3 runs to 18 residues. The CDR3 protein is CASSVASGGTGVAYEQYF. In DNA form, the CDR3 reads TGTGCCAGCAGCGTAGCTAGCGGGGGGACAGGGGTAGCCTACGAGCAGTACTTC.

This rearrangement joins TRBV7-8 to TRBJ1-5; D perhaps matches TRBD1 (6 bases). V dropped 5 bases and J dropped 5 bases, with 10 bases sitting between them. Looked up from germline, CDR1 is SGHVS and CDR2 is FQNEAQ. The CDR3 extends over 13 amino acids. This CDR3 reads CASSQGGDQPQHF. Written as DNA, the CDR3 is TGTGCCAGCAGCCAAGGGGGGGATCAGCCCCAGCATTTT.